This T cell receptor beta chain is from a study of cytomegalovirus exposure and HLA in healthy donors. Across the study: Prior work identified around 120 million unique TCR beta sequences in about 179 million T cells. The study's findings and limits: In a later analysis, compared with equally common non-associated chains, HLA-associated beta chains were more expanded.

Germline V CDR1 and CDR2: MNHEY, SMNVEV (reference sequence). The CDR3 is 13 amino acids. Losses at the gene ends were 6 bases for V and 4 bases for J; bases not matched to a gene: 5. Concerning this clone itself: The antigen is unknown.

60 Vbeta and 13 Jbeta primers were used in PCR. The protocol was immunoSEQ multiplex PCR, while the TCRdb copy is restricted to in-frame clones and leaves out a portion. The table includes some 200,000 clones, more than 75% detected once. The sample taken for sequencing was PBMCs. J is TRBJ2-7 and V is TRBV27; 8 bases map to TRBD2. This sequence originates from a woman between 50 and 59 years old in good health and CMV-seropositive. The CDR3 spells CASSPGLAYEQYF. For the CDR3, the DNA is TGTGCCAGCAGCCCCGGACTAGCTTACGAGCAGTACTTC.